A single sample is the source of the 28 T cell receptor beta chains below, sequenced in a study of T cell responses to AZD1222 COVID-19 vaccine. Assay: immunoSEQ multiplex PCR; the TCRdb copy retains only in-frame clones and omits some. The data hold roughly 180,000 clones, with approximately 90% observed a single time. The material was peripheral blood, obtained on day 0 of AZD1222 vaccination. All receptors come from an adult in good health.

In its sample, this clone was seen once. This chain joins TRBV5-1 and TRBJ2-1; 7 nucleotides agree with TRBD1. The CDR3 runs 16 residues. The germline V gene encodes CDR1 SGHRS and CDR2 YFSETQ. With 3 bases clipped from V and 0 bases from J, the junction kept 6 bases outside the gene matches. The CDR3 DNA reads TGCGCCAGCAGCTCACGTACAGGGGACTCCTACAATGAGCAGTTCTTC. It encodes CASSSRTGDSYNEQFF.

This chain uses TRBV7-3 with TRBJ2-1, with 9 bases aligning to TRBD2. The CDR3 sequence is 17 residues long. J lost 4 bases, V lost 4 bases, and 11 bases had no gene match. Germline V lookup: CDR1 SGHTA, CDR2 FQGTGA. The CDR3 here is CASSSHESGGLYNEQFF. CDR3 coding DNA: TGTGCCAGCAGCTCCCACGAAAGCGGGGGGCTTTACAATGAGCAGTTCTTC.

V and J are TRBV12-5 and TRBJ2-2, with a weak D call TRBD2 (5 bases). Germline CDR1 is LGHNT and CDR2 is FRNRAP. Trimming cost V 1 base and J 6 bases, with 6 bases left between them. The CDR3 covers 13 residues. The CDR3 loop reads CASGLAGAGELFF. CDR3 coding DNA: TGTGCTAGTGGTTTGGCCGGGGCCGGGGAGCTGTTTTTT.

The V call is TRBV7-3, the J call TRBJ2-2; D unclear. Per the germline V gene, CDR1 is SGHTA and CDR2 is FQGTGA. With 0 bases removed from V and 0 bases from J, the gap between germline ends came to 5 bases. The CDR3 covers 15 residues. In DNA form, the CDR3 reads TGTGCCAGCAGCTTAACGCCAGCGAACACCGGGGAGCTGTTTTTT. It codes for CASSLTPANTGELFF.

The J gene is TRBJ2-6, the V gene TRBV7-2; unclear D gene. CDR1 and CDR2 from the germline V gene are SGHTA and FQGNSA. Deletions cut 1 base from V and 0 bases from J, with 4 bases between. CDR3 length equals 15 residues. In DNA form, the CDR3 reads TGTGCCAGCAGCTTAGGCTTCTCTGGGGCCAACGTCCTGACTTTC. Amino acids: CASSLGFSGANVLTF.

Written as DNA, the CDR3 is TGTGCCAGCGGACCTCGGGTGGGGAACTATGGCTACACCTTC. Its protein product is CASGPRVGNYGYTF. This chain links TRBV18 with TRBJ1-2, with no clear D. The CDR3 extends over 14 amino acids. The germline CDR1 and CDR2 sequences are KGHSH and LQKENI. V lost 8 bases and J 2 bases, leaving 15 bases between the germline ends.

This clone was seen a handful of times. The rearrangement joins TRBV5-4 to TRBJ2-1; no definite D call. The CDR3 has 13 amino acids. V lost 0 bases and J lost 7, with 8 bases in between. Germline V gives CDR1 SGHNT, CDR2 YYREEE (reference sequence). This CDR3 is CASSLGGRNEQFF. CDR3 nucleotide sequence: TGTGCCAGCAGCTTGGGAGGCCGGAATGAGCAGTTCTTC.

This clone was counted a single time. The V and J genes are TRBV27 and TRBJ1-1; D is possibly TRBD1 (6 bases). From germline, CDR1 is MNHEY and CDR2 SMNVEV (reference sequence). The CDR3 extends over 14 amino acids. Trimming shortened V by 5 bases and J by 6 bases, and 16 bases separated the two germline ends. The CDR3 DNA follows: TGTGCCAGCAGTGCCACCGGGACATGGGCTGAAGCTTTCTTT. It specifies CASSATGTWAEAFF.

The genes are TRBV27 and TRBJ2-7; a weak D match, TRBD2 (6 bases). V was pared by 2 bases and J by 3 bases, with 14 bases between. CDR1 is MNHEY, CDR2 SMNVEV, per germline (reference sequence). CDR3 size: 15 residues. CDR3: CASSLGTYRLYEQYF. CDR3 nucleotides: TGTGCCAGCAGTTTAGGGACTTACCGTCTCTACGAGCAGTACTTC.

Remarks on this clone: Other DNA sequences in this specimen translate into the identical CDR3. The V call is TRBV5-1, the J call TRBJ1-5; D is uncertain. Per germline, CDR1 SGHRS and CDR2 YFSETQ. The CDR3 length is 13 residues. V was cut by 2 bases and J by 2 bases, with 5 bases left in between. CDR3 sequence reads: CASSLQGNQPQHF. In nucleotides, the CDR3 is TGCGCCAGCAGCTTACAAGGCAATCAGCCCCAGCATTTT.

The chain has TRBV6-2 or TRBV6-3 and TRBJ1-2; D possibly corresponds to TRBD1 (5 bases). This CDR3 contains 13 residues. V lost 6 bases and J 2 bases, leaving 10 bases between the germline ends. CDR1 and CDR2 from the germline V gene are MNHEY and SVGEGT. The CDR3 DNA sequence: TGTGCCAGCAGCAAGACAGACAACTATGGCTACACCTTC. Translating it yields CASSKTDNYGYTF.

This clone came up a few times. The chain employs TRBV7-2 and TRBJ2-2; maybe TRBD2 (5 bases). With 6 bases removed from V and 3 bases from J, the gap between germline ends came to 8 bases. CDR3 length: 13 amino acids. Germline CDR1 and CDR2: SGHTA and FQGNSA. CDR3 protein: CASRPGDTGELFF. CDR3 nucleotide sequence: TGTGCCAGCAGGCCCGGGGACACCGGGGAGCTGTTTTTT. The whole variable domain, remainder taken from reference TRBV7-2 and TRBJ2-2, is GAGVSQSPSNKVTEKGKDVELRCDPISGHTALYWYRQSLGQGLEFLIYFQGNSAPDKSGLPSDRFSAERTGGSVSTLTIQRTQQEDSAVYLCASRPGDTGELFFGEGSRLTVL.

This sequence joins TRBV6-2 or TRBV6-3 and TRBJ2-7; D unclear. The CDR3 extends over 12 amino acids. V lost 4 bases, J lost 3 bases, and 7 bases lay in between. CDR1 and CDR2 from the germline V gene are MNHEY and SVGEGT. The CDR3 loop is CASSWADYEQYF. The CDR3 DNA reads as TGTGCCAGCAGTTGGGCTGACTACGAGCAGTACTTC.

This clone has only one observation. The chain joins TRBV10-3 to TRBJ1-2, with D maybe TRBD1 (6 bases). The CDR3 runs 13 residues. Trimming took off 6 bases at V and 7 bases at J, with 15 bases between the two ends. From germline, CDR1 is ENHRY and CDR2 SYGVKD. CDR3 residues: CAIRKTGASGYTF. For the CDR3, the DNA is TGTGCCATCAGGAAGACAGGAGCCTCTGGCTACACCTTC.

The V call is TRBV5-4, the J call TRBJ1-1; perhaps TRBD1 as D (6 bases). V was trimmed by 0 bases and J by 6 bases, leaving 18 bases between them. The germline V gene has CDR1 SGHNT and CDR2 YYREEE (reference sequence). This CDR3 has 16 residues. The CDR3 protein is CASSLGGIQGASEAFF. CDR3 DNA: TGTGCCAGCAGCTTGGGGGGCATACAGGGCGCCTCTGAAGCTTTCTTT.

Points on this clone: Relative to the germline gene, one junction end is altered; a read error may explain this. The chain couples TRBV7-9 to TRBJ1-2; 9 bases match TRBD1. The CDR3 length is 14 residues. Germline V gene lookup returns CDR1 SEHNR and CDR2 FQNEAQ (reference sequence). The DNA of the CDR3 is TGCGCCAGCACCTGGGACAGGGCGGCGTGGGGCTACACCTTC. Its translation: CASTWDRAAWGYTF.

The genes are TRBV10-3 and TRBJ1-4, with no clear D. The germline CDR1 and CDR2 sequences are ENHRY and SYGVKD. The CDR3 has 14 amino acids. V lost 7 bases and J lost 1, with 10 bases in between. The CDR3 is CAIKAFETNEKLFF. Written as DNA, the CDR3 is TGTGCCATCAAGGCGTTCGAAACTAATGAAAAACTGTTTTTT.

Comments on this clone: At one end, the junction sequence differs from germline, possibly due to a read error. The chain combines TRBV7-7 with TRBJ2-1; the match to TRBD1 covers 8 bases. Germline CDR1 and CDR2: SSHAT and FNYEAQ (reference sequence). CDR3 size: 16 residues. For the CDR3, the DNA is TGTGCTAGCAGCGCCATCACAGGGGGCTCCTACAATGAGCAGTTCTTC. Amino acids: CASSAITGGSYNEQFF.

The J gene is TRBJ2-7, the V gene TRBV10-3; TRBD1 matches 9 bases. This CDR3 is 15 amino acids long. Trimming at V came to 0 bases and at J to 6 bases, leaving 6 bases not matched to a gene. Germline values: CDR1 ENHRY, CDR2 SYGVKD. DNA for the CDR3: TGTGCCATCAGTGAGTCTACGAACAGGGGGCTCGAGCAGTACTTC. Translated, it gives CAISESTNRGLEQYF.

The V gene is TRBV5-1, the J gene TRBJ1-5, with D perhaps matching TRBD1 (5 bases). Germline-derived CDR1 and CDR2 are SGHRS and YFSETQ. The V end lost 4 bases, the J end lost 1 base, and 12 bases lay between the germline ends. The CDR3 has 15 residues. The DNA for the CDR3 is TGCGCCAGCAGCCCAAGCGGGGGGAGCAATCAGCCCCAGCATTTT. Translated, it gives CASSPSGGSNQPQHF.

This rearrangement joins TRBV19 to TRBJ1-6; D unresolved. The V gene's germline CDR1 is LNHDA and CDR2 SQIVND (reference sequence). The CDR3 runs to 15 residues. The V end lost 5 bases, the J end lost 8 bases, and 16 bases lay between the germline ends. CDR3 in amino acids: CASSVSARLYSPLHF. The CDR3 region has the DNA TGTGCCAGTAGTGTCAGTGCACGCCTTTATTCACCCCTCCACTTT.

The chain has TRBV10-3 and TRBJ2-1, with 13 bases that match TRBD2. The length of the CDR3 is 14 residues. Germline assignment: CDR1 ENHRY and CDR2 SYGVKD. J gave up 6 bases and V 10 bases, and 6 bases lay outside the gene matches. The CDR3 reads CATRTSGGGNEQFF. In DNA, the CDR3 is TGTGCCACCCGGACTAGCGGGGGTGGCAATGAGCAGTTCTTC.

The chain uses TRBV12-5 and TRBJ2-3, with 7 bases matching TRBD2. CDR1 and CDR2 from the germline V gene are LGHNT and FRNRAP. The CDR3 extends over 15 amino acids. Unmatched junction bases numbered 7, after V lost 5 bases and J lost 2 bases. DNA of the CDR3: TGTGCTAGTGGTCCGAACAGCGGGGTCACAGATACGCAGTATTTT. This gives the protein CASGPNSGVTDTQYF. Complete variable domain (other parts from reference TRBV12-5 and TRBJ2-3): DARVTQTPRHKVTEMGQEVTMRCQPILGHNTVFWYRQTMMQGLELLAYFRNRAPLDDSGMPKDRFSAEMPDATLATLKIQPSEPRDSAVYFCASGPNSGVTDTQYFGPGTRLTVL.

This chain links TRBV19 with TRBJ2-7; D might be TRBD1 or TRBD2, each matching 5 bases. Germline assignment: CDR1 LNHDA and CDR2 SQIVND (reference sequence). The CDR3 runs 13 residues. V was pared by 5 bases and J by 9 bases, with 17 bases between. CDR3 loop: CASSPVTGTSQYF. CDR3 in DNA: TGTGCCAGTAGTCCCGTGACGGGGACGTCGCAGTACTTC.

This clone was seen just once. This chain links TRBV19 with TRBJ2-1, with 11 bases matching TRBD2. Germline-derived CDR1 and CDR2 are LNHDA and SQIVND (reference sequence). This CDR3 spans 15 amino acids. V lost 5 bases, J lost 14 bases, and 14 bases stayed unmatched. The CDR3 region is CASSLHSGGALEEFF. The CDR3, as DNA: TGTGCCAGTAGTCTCCATAGCGGGGGGGCCTTAGAGGAGTTCTTC.

The chain is built from TRBV19 and TRBJ1-1, with TRBD1 matching over 9 bases. The CDR3 loop spans 15 amino acids. CDR1 and CDR2 from the germline V gene are LNHDA and SQIVND (reference sequence). The J segment lost 1 base and the V segment lost 5 bases, leaving 5 bases of the junction unmatched. CDR3 residues: CASSPRTGENTEAFF. Here the CDR3 DNA reads TGTGCCAGTAGTCCTAGGACAGGGGAGAACACTGAAGCTTTCTTT.

The genes are TRBV7-9 and TRBJ1-1; D call uncertain. The CDR3 extends over 12 amino acids. Germline CDR1 SEHNR, CDR2 FQNEAQ (reference sequence). Trimming left V 4 bases short and J 1 base short, with 4 bases between. The CDR3: CASSWENTEAFF. The CDR3 region has the DNA TGTGCCAGCAGCTGGGAGAACACTGAAGCTTTCTTT.

The CDR3 DNA reads TGTGCCAGCAGCCCCAGACAGGGCGGCCACGAGCAGTACTTC. Protein: CASSPRQGGHEQYF. This rearrangement joins TRBV7-2 to TRBJ2-7; 7 nucleotides line up with TRBD1. V lost 5 bases and J lost 5; bases outside the gene matches: 9. Germline V lookup: CDR1 SGHTA, CDR2 FQGNSA. The CDR3 runs to 14 residues.